The next 24 T cell receptor beta chains were all read from a single sample in a study of cytomegalovirus exposure and HLA in healthy donors. A multiplex PCR was run with 60 Vbeta primers and 13 Jbeta primers. This table comes from immunoSEQ multiplex PCR, and its TCRdb copy is limited to in-frame clones, with some not included. The sample yields approximately 150,000 clones, nearly 70% seen once. Sequencing was done on a sample of PBMCs. These receptors all come from a man under 40 in good health and CMV-seropositive.

This clone is a singleton in its sample. This chain uses TRBV9 with TRBJ2-1, with TRBD2 identical over 9 bases. Germline CDR1 is SGDLS and CDR2 is YYNGEE. The CDR3 runs to 16 residues. V shed 0 bases, J shed 4 bases, and the junction held 5 bases outside the gene matches. Written as DNA, the CDR3 is TGTGCCAGCAGCGTAGTTGCGGGAGGGCCTTACAATGAGCAGTTCTTC. Protein product: CASSVVAGGPYNEQFF. Filled out from reference TRBV9 and TRBJ2-1, the complete variable domain reads DSGVTQTPKHLITATGQRVTLRCSPRSGDLSVYWYQQSLDQGLQFLIQYYNGEERAKGNILERFSAQQFPDLHSELNLSSLELGDSALYFCASSVVAGGPYNEQFFGPGTRLTVL.

The gene calls are TRBV7-2 and TRBJ2-1; weak D call: TRBD2 (6 bases). Germline V lookup: CDR1 SGHTA, CDR2 FQGNSA. The V and J ends lost 2 bases and 6 bases respectively, with 17 bases between them. The CDR3 is 16 residues long. The CDR3 here is CASSLLFGSGGNEQFF. CDR3 coding DNA: TGTGCCAGCAGCTTACTTTTCGGGAGTGGTGGCAATGAGCAGTTCTTC.

The chain combines TRBV6-5 with TRBJ2-1, with 9 bases aligning to TRBD2. Germline V gene lookup returns CDR1 MNHEY and CDR2 SVGAGI. Trimming at V came to 4 bases and at J to 6 bases, leaving 7 bases not matched to a gene. The length of the CDR3 is 15 residues. The CDR3 DNA sequence: TGTGCCAGCAGTTTCTTAGCGGGAGATTCCAATGAGCAGTTCTTC. Translation: CASSFLAGDSNEQFF.

This chain connects TRBV19 to TRBJ2-1; a possible D gene is TRBD2 (5 bases). This CDR3 region has 13 residues. V was clipped by 2 bases and J by 8 bases, with 10 bases between them. The germline V gene has CDR1 LNHDA and CDR2 SQIVND (reference sequence). CDR3 in amino acids: CASSISTGYEQFF. The CDR3 bases are TGTGCCAGTAGTATATCTACGGGGTATGAGCAGTTCTTC. The entire variable domain, with the rest obtained from reference TRBV19 and TRBJ2-1, is as follows: DGGITQSPKYLFRKEGQNVTLSCEQNLNHDAMYWYRQDPGQGLRLIYYSQIVNDFQKGDIAEGYSVSREKKESFPLTVTSAQKNPTAFYLCASSISTGYEQFFGPGTRLTVL.

The CDR3 DNA follows: TGTGCCAGCAGTTTATTCGGGGCTGGAAACACCATATATTTT. Its protein is CASSLFGAGNTIYF. The chain uses TRBV28 and TRBJ1-3; D gene ambiguous. This CDR3 is 14 amino acids long. Germline V gene data show CDR1 as MDHEN and CDR2 as SYDVKM. V dropped 1 base and J dropped 2 bases, with 6 bases sitting between them. Based on the CDR3 plus reference TRBV28 and TRBJ1-3, the full variable domain is DVKVTQSSRYLVKRTGEKVFLECVQDMDHENMFWYRQDPGLGLRLIYFSYDVKMKEKGDIPEGYSVSREKKERFSLILESASTNQTSMYLCASSLFGAGNTIYFGEGSWLTVV.

The V call is TRBV7-6, the J call TRBJ2-2, with TRBD1 as a possible D gene (7 bases). There are 15 residues in the CDR3. V was pared by 5 bases and J by 4 bases, with 14 bases between. Per the germline V gene, CDR1 is SGHVS and CDR2 is FNYEAQ. The CDR3 DNA follows: TGTGCCAGCAGCATCCAGGGGGGCGGCACCGGGGAGCTGTTTTTT. Amino acid sequence: CASSIQGGGTGELFF.

The gene calls are TRBV19 and TRBJ2-4; weak D call: TRBD2 (6 bases). Germline assignment: CDR1 LNHDA and CDR2 SQIVND (reference sequence). The V end lost 10 bases, the J end lost 8 bases, and 21 bases lay between the germline ends. The CDR3 extends over 14 amino acids. CDR3 sequence reads: CATGGRYGGDIQYF. For the CDR3, the DNA is TGTGCCACCGGGGGTAGATACGGAGGGGACATTCAGTACTTC.

This clone was observed a few times. The chain uses TRBV18 and TRBJ1-1; maybe TRBD1 (6 bases). Deletions cut 0 bases from V and 4 bases from J, with 15 bases between. Germline V gives CDR1 KGHSH, CDR2 LQKENI. The CDR3 covers 16 residues. CDR3 sequence: CASSPPGGALFTEAFF. CDR3 DNA: TGTGCCAGCTCACCACCGGGGGGGGCACTTTTCACTGAAGCTTTCTTT.

This clone has just one count. The chain joins TRBV9 to TRBJ2-7; D is possibly TRBD2 (5 bases). This CDR3 has 16 residues. V lost 4 bases and J lost 3, with 20 bases in between. The germline CDR1 and CDR2 sequences are SGDLS and YYNGEE. DNA of the CDR3: TGTGCCAGCAGCTCCTCGGAGAGGGCCATTAACTACGAGCAGTACTTC. Amino acids: CASSSSERAINYEQYF.

The chain links TRBV7-9 to TRBJ1-3; tentative D call: TRBD1 (5 bases). V was pared by 0 bases and J by 1 base, with 10 bases between. The V gene's germline CDR1 is SEHNR and CDR2 FQNEAQ (reference sequence). The CDR3 is 16 amino acids. CDR3 DNA: TGTGCCAGCAGCTTAGCTTCGGGACTTTCTGGAAACACCATATATTTT. Residues: CASSLASGLSGNTIYF.

The CDR3 reads CAWRATGVLGLGYTF. The CDR3 DNA is TGTGCCTGGAGGGCAACAGGGGTCCTGGGTTTGGGCTACACCTTC. The genes are TRBV30 and TRBJ1-2; 7 bases are a match to TRBD1. Germline V lookup: CDR1 GTSNPN, CDR2 SVGIG (reference sequence). The CDR3 sequence is 15 residues long. Trimming cost V 3 bases and J 8 bases; bases outside gene matches: 15.

The chain links TRBV5-5 to TRBJ1-1, with D perhaps TRBD1 (5 bases). Germline lookup yields CDR1 SGHKS and CDR2 YYEKEE (reference sequence). This CDR3 has 12 residues. With 4 bases removed from V and 4 bases from J, the gap between germline ends came to 8 bases. The CDR3 spells CASSVGLTEAFF. For the CDR3, the DNA is TGTGCCAGCAGCGTGGGACTCACTGAAGCTTTCTTT.

The J gene is TRBJ1-5, the V gene TRBV6-5; no definite D call. The CDR3 is 15 amino acids. CDR1 is MNHEY and CDR2 is SVGAGI in the germline V gene. The germline V and J ends were trimmed by 0 bases and 3 bases, with 9 bases remaining between them. This chain's CDR3 is CASSYSRRTNQPQHF. The CDR3 DNA is TGTGCCAGCAGTTACTCGAGGAGGACCAATCAGCCCCAGCATTTT.

This clone has a handful of counts. V gene TRBV18 combines with J gene TRBJ1-5; 7 bases fit TRBD1. The V gene's germline CDR1 is KGHSH and CDR2 LQKENI. Unmatched junction bases numbered 4, after V lost 3 bases and J lost 2 bases. The CDR3 consists of 15 residues. CDR3: CASSPTGQGNQPQHF. For the CDR3, the DNA is TGTGCCAGCTCACCTACAGGACAGGGCAATCAGCCCCAGCATTTT.

This chain connects TRBV29-1 to TRBJ1-1; possibly TRBD1 for D (5 bases). Germline CDR1 SQVTM, CDR2 ANQGSEA. CDR3 length: 12 amino acids. Trimming took 5 bases from V and 5 from J, leaving 12 bases between them. CDR3 residues: CSVLLRGTEAFF. In nucleotides, the CDR3 is TGCAGCGTTTTACTTCGGGGGACTGAAGCTTTCTTT.

This clone was found once. The chain combines TRBV11-3 with TRBJ2-7; D is perhaps TRBD2 (5 bases). The CDR3 has 12 amino acids. Germline assignment: CDR1 SGHNT and CDR2 YENEEA. V lost 1 base and J 6 bases, leaving 7 bases between the germline ends. This CDR3 is CASSLGGSEQYF. The CDR3 coding sequence is TGTGCCAGCAGCTTAGGCGGGTCCGAGCAGTACTTC.

The V call is TRBV28, the J call TRBJ2-1, with 7 bases lining up with TRBD2. The germline gives CDR1 MDHEN, CDR2 SYDVKM. The CDR3 is 16 residues long. J lost 3 bases, V lost 3 bases, and 8 bases had no gene match. This CDR3 is CASSLTGVAGYNEQFF. CDR3 coding DNA: TGTGCCAGCAGTTTGACCGGAGTAGCGGGCTACAATGAGCAGTTCTTC. Using reference TRBV28 and TRBJ2-1 for the parts outside the CDR3, the full variable domain is DVKVTQSSRYLVKRTGEKVFLECVQDMDHENMFWYRQDPGLGLRLIYFSYDVKMKEKGDIPEGYSVSREKKERFSLILESASTNQTSMYLCASSLTGVAGYNEQFFGPGTRLTVL.

This clone turned up a few times. The chain combines TRBV2 with TRBJ1-5; tentatively, D is TRBD1 (6 bases). CDR3 size: 15 residues. Looked up from germline, CDR1 is SNHLY and CDR2 is FYNNEI. Trimming left V 1 base short and J 1 base short, with 8 bases between. CDR3 coding DNA: TGTGCCAGCAGTGAAGGTGGGACAAGCAATCAGCCCCAGCATTTT. This gives the protein CASSEGGTSNQPQHF.

V and J are TRBV5-1 and TRBJ2-7; D possibly corresponds to TRBD1 (6 bases). The CDR3 extends over 14 amino acids. In germline, CDR1 is SGHRS, CDR2 YFSETQ. V gave up 7 bases and J gave up 2 bases, with 16 bases separating them. CDR3 DNA: TGCGCCAGCTTCGACGGGACAAATGCCTACGAGCAGTACTTC. Amino acids: CASFDGTNAYEQYF.

In its sample, this clone was seen a few times. The chain links TRBV5-4 to TRBJ2-2; 7 bases are a match to TRBD1. The V gene's germline CDR1 is SGHNT and CDR2 YYREEE (reference sequence). The CDR3 is 15 amino acids. Losses at the gene ends were 4 bases for V and 7 bases for J; bases not matched to a gene: 10. The CDR3 DNA is TGTGCCAGCAGCCCTACATTACAGGGGAACGGGGAGCTGTTTTTT. It is translated as CASSPTLQGNGELFF.

The CDR3 DNA sequence: TGTGCCAGCAGCCATGGCCGGGCCTACGAGCAGTACTTC. Its protein product is CASSHGRAYEQYF. J is TRBJ2-7 and V is TRBV6-6, with D uncertain. V gave up 6 bases and J gave up 2 bases, with 11 bases separating them. CDR1 MNHNY and CDR2 SVGAGI come from the germline V gene (reference sequence). CDR3 length equals 13 residues.

The chain couples TRBV4-1 to TRBJ1-2, with 7 bases fitting TRBD1. V dropped 3 bases and J dropped 5; count of bases not matched to a gene: 6. Germline V gene sequence: CDR1 MGHRA, CDR2 YSYEKL. The CDR3 has 14 residues. CDR3 DNA sequence: TGCGCCAGCAGCCACCCACAGGGGATTTATGGCTACACCTTC. Protein: CASSHPQGIYGYTF.

The chain recombines TRBV7-3 with TRBJ2-2, with a weak D call TRBD2 (6 bases). The CDR3 sequence is 15 residues long. CDR1 and CDR2 from the germline V gene are SGHTA and FQGTGA. Trimming took 5 bases from V and 5 from J, leaving 15 bases between them. The CDR3 loop reads CASSPGAGRTGELFF. CDR3 nucleotides: TGTGCCAGCAGCCCTGGGGCGGGAAGAACCGGGGAGCTGTTTTTT.

This rearrangement joins TRBV5-1 to TRBJ1-1, with TRBD1 identical over 7 bases. Looked up from germline, CDR1 is SGHRS and CDR2 is YFSETQ. The CDR3 totals 14 residues. V lost 4 bases to trimming and J lost 5 bases; unmatched junction nucleotides: 8. The CDR3: CASSTDREETEAFF. Here the CDR3 DNA reads TGCGCCAGCAGCACCGACAGGGAGGAAACTGAAGCTTTCTTT.